One TCR beta chain is described in this entry. Sequencing was performed with immunoSEQ multiplex PCR; in TCRdb, only in-frame clones are kept and a portion is missing. The table lists fewer than 400,000 clones, roughly 90% of them singletons. The sample comes from a study of blood T cell repertoires in COVID-19. CDR3 length: 14 amino acids. Per germline, CDR1 LGHNA and CDR2 YSLEER. V was clipped by 2 bases and J by 6 bases; unmatched bases: 2. Donors were grouped by their self-reported clinical history. Sequencing was performed on PBMCs or T cells enriched from blood (not recorded which). The chain employs TRBV4-3 and TRBJ2-2, with TRBD1 matching over 8 bases. The receptor was isolated from a woman in her 30s who had recovered from COVID-19. The CDR3, as DNA: TGCGCCAGCAGCCAATCGACAGGGGCCGGGGAGCTGTTTTTT. It codes for CASSQSTGAGELFF.